This TCR beta chain was sequenced for a study of regulatory T cells in long-lasting Graves disease. Looking at the study overall: Positive TSH receptor antibodies alongside over 5 years of antithyroid drugs were what marked Graves' disease as persistent.

Regarding time point: persistent/refractory GD, antithyroid drugs over 5 years with positive TRAb. After RNA was extracted from PBMCs, the TCR library was made from it. Peripheral blood, about 9 milliliters per patient, was collected in EDTA tubes. The CDR3 extends over 18 amino acids. Germline V gives CDR1 MNHEY, CDR2 SMNVEV (reference sequence). J lost 5 bases, V lost 2 bases, and 16 bases had no gene match. Study-level points and caveats: Lower TCR diversity was seen in persistent Graves' patients than in newly diagnosed ones.

In this sample, this clonotype turned up many times. The antigen is unknown. According to the study, TCR beta libraries were built with iRepertoire HTBI primers and CDR3-region Arm-PCR. Each CDR3 protein gets one entry after TCRdb re-called the multiplex PCR reads with MiXCR. Counted here are more than 650,000 distinct CDR3 sequences, about 30% occurring once; the ten biggest clones make up 35% to 55%. The chain couples TRBV27 to TRBJ2-5; TRBD2 matches at 8 bases. This receptor was identified in a female donor with Graves disease. The specimen was peripheral blood mononuclear cells (PBMCs), collected when the disease was refractory, from a patient treated with antithyroid drugs. The CDR3, as DNA: TGTGCCAGCAGTTTAACCTCCGGGACTAGTGCTTCGCGGGAGACCCAGTACTTC. Translated, it gives CASSLTSGTSASRETQYF.